This T cell receptor beta chain was documented in a study of T-cell reconstitution after alpha-beta-depleted transplantation in children listed by TCRdb under 2016. Context from the whole study: T-cell immune reconstitution after TCRalphabeta/CD19-depleted allogeneic hematopoietic cell transplantation in children was quantitatively tracked in the study by means of TCR repertoire profiling.

This clonotype occurred many times. No cognate antigen has been identified for it. Per-nucleotide qualities are absent, and no much larger clonotype sits a single base away. V is cut by 4 bases and J by 2 bases, and the space between the germline ends is 11 bases. From its cysteine to its phenylalanine, the CDR3 spans 15 amino acids. The read is trimmed to its CDR3 DNA, 45 bases read in frame from base 1. The germline V gene supplies CDR1 MGHRA and CDR2 YSYEKL. Library method: PCR. Data came from an Illumina HiSeq 2500. TCR library preparation used molecular barcoding, with unique molecular identifiers applied to normalize quantification of the TCRbeta repertoire. TCRdb itself trimmed the public reads at Q25 with fastp, ran MiXCR and retained productive beta chains. Each entry merges the rows of one CDR3 protein and shows their most common DNA and genes. This sample gives a few hundred thousand distinct CDR3 sequences in total; over 8% of them show up just once. About 9.4% of the sample is in the top ten clones.

The sequence links TRBV4-1 to TRBJ2-2; TRBD1 could be the D gene, as 6 bases match. The sequenced sample was PBMCs from the stem cell graft donor, obtained from the stem cell graft. The sequence was obtained from a human donor who donated a stem cell graft to a child with SCID. The CDR3 reads CASSPRTDNTGELFF. In nucleotide form, the sequence is TGCGCCAGCAGCCCCCGGACAGACAACACCGGGGAGCTGTTTTTT.